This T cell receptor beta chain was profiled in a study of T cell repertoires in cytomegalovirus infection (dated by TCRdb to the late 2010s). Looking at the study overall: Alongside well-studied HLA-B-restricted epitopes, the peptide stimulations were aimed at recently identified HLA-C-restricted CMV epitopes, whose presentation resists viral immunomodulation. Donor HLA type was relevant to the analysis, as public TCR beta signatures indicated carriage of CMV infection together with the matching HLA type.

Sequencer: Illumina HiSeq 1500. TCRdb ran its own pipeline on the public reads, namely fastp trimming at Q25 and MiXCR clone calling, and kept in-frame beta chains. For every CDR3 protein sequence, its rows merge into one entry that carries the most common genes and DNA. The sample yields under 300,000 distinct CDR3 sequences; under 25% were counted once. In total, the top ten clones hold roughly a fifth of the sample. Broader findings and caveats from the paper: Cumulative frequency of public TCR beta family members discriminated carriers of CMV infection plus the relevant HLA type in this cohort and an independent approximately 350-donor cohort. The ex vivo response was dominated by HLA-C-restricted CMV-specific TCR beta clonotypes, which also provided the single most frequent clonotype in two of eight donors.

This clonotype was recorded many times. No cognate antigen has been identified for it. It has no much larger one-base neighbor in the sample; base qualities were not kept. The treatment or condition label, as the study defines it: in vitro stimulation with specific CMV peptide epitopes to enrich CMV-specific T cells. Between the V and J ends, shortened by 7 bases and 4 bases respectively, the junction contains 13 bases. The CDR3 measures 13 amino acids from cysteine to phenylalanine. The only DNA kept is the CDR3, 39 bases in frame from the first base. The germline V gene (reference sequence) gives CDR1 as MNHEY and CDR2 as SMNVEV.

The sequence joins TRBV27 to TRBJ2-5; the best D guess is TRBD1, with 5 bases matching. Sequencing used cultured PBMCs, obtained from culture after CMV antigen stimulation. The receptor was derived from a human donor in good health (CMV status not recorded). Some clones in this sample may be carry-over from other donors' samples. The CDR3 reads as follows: CASKERGRETQYF. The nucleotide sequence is TGTGCCAGCAAGGAAAGGGGCCGAGAGACCCAGTACTTC.